The TCR beta chain under discussion was sequenced for a study of T cells in Graves' hyperthyroidism and ophthalmopathy. Whole-study context: Peripheral blood was acquired at first diagnosis, ahead of any therapy whatsoever. Findings of the study overall: In validation, the model predicted ophthalmopathy. These predictions came a median roughly 6 months before onset.

Germline CDR1 is KGHSH and CDR2 is LQKENI. The CDR3 spans 15 residues. After removal of 0 bases from V and 7 bases from J, the junction contained 3 bases not matched to a gene. Investigators excluded patients with uncontrolled infection, other autoimmune disease, pregnancy or lactation. As for this clonotype: The antigen is unknown.

Researchers amplified the TCR beta CDR3 regions from RNA transcripts. Researchers ran a first-round RT-PCR on the TCR CDR3 using the HTBI primer set. One entry per CDR3 protein results from TCRdb running MiXCR on the multiplex PCR reads. The sample consists of around 500,000 distinct CDR3 sequences, 15% to 20% of them appearing once. The origin of this receptor is a woman aged 25 to 39 with Graves' ophthalmopathy. Input material: blood. J is TRBJ2-1 and V is TRBV18; 10 nucleotides line up with TRBD2. The CDR3 region has the DNA TGTGCCAGCTCACCACCGGGACTAGCGATAAATGAGCAGTTCTTC. Encoded protein: CASSPPGLAINEQFF.